This T cell receptor beta chain was captured in a study of blood T cell repertoires in COVID-19 (dated by TCRdb to the early 2020s). About the study as a whole: Samples covering the acute and convalescent phases of COVID-19 were provided by collaborators in the United States, Italy and Spain. The repertoires were released in a freely available public database meant as a resource for research on the immune response to SARS-CoV-2. Samples came from the ongoing ImmuneRACE study (first 160 participants) plus 1,254 subjects from 6 global collaborators. Subjects who had been exposed to COVID-19, were actively infected with it, or had recovered from it provided the deeply sampled blood TCRbeta repertoires that made up the dataset. The prospective study material was composed of cDNA or gDNA derived from T cells, B-cell-depleted T cells, or PBMCs. Where available, HLA class I and class II types were taken from metadata supplied by the sample provider and were not determined by assay-based typing. A de-identified subject ID, COVID-19 status, age in years and sex were almost always included in the sample metadata.

In the case of this clone: No cognate antigen has been identified for it. Base qualities are missing; no much larger clone stands one base away.

The immunoSEQ Assay, a bias-controlled multiplex PCR, was used to amplify TCRbeta CDR3 regions from genomic DNA. The study's own analysis went as follows. Nucleated cell counts per sample were estimated from amplification of reference gene primers within the assay. Sequence reads were collapsed and filtered to measure the absolute abundance of every unique TCRbeta CDR3 rearrangement. For each sample, productive Simpson clonality was calculated by taking the square root of Simpson's diversity index across productive rearrangements. What TCRdb holds here is the immuneACCESS table cut down to in-frame rearrangements. Part of the clones is not present; checked against another copy, under half of the missing clones reflect an unresolved V gene, and the others are unexplained. That table furnishes V, J and clone size, whereas the DNA furnished D and trimming. The sample includes 130,000 or so clones, with 70% to 80% observed a single time. Around 25% of the sample is taken by the ten largest.

Here V drops 6 bases and J drops 2 bases, and the junction holds 9 bases not matched to any gene. Sequences KGHSH (CDR1) and LQKENI (CDR2) are obtained from the germline V gene. From the cysteine through the phenylalanine, the CDR3 covers 15 amino acids. Only the CDR3 portion is preserved as DNA: 45 bases, with reading frame beginning at the first base. The paper as a whole reports these results and caveats: The quantity of clinical and demographic metadata differed by source and by participant and was supplied without curation.

Each collaborating institution followed its own protocols to collect whole blood in K2EDTA tubes. For TCRbeta analysis, collaborators shipped samples as frozen whole blood, isolated PBMCs, or DNA extracted from either of those sample types. The sequence came from a human donor in a cohort sampled during active COVID-19. Material: peripheral blood. The V gene is TRBV18 and the J gene is TRBJ2-7; 8 central bases correspond to TRBD1. For the CDR3, the sequence is CASSGTDRATYEQYF. The base sequence is TGTGCCAGCTCGGGTACGGACAGGGCCACCTACGAGCAGTACTTC.